The rows below give T cell receptor beta chains drawn from one sample of a study of OX40 agonist ivuxolimab in advanced cancers. Assay: immunoSEQ multiplex PCR; the TCRdb copy retains only in-frame clones and omits some. Counted here are about 39,000 clones, 80% to 95% occurring once; the ten biggest clones make up less than 25%. The sample consisted of CD4+ or CD8+ T cells sorted from blood, taken in a trial of the OX40 agonist ivuxolimab. These receptors all stem from an adult with an advanced solid tumor such as melanoma, head and neck, liver or kidney cancer. Each CDR3 is given with its conserved first and last residue. D genes are given only for firm matches. Clone size appears in some rows only: once, few, many, or a class for an expanded clone.

j_call: TRBJ2-7
d_call: TRBD1
clone_size: NA
v_call: TRBV28
cdr3_nt: TGTGCCAGCAGTTTTGACAGGGGCCGCAGCTCCTACGAGCAGTACTTC
cdr3_aa: CASSFDRGRSSYEQYF

j_call: TRBJ2-7
d_call: NA
clone_size: NA
v_call: TRBV11-2
cdr3_nt: TGTGCCAGCAGCTTAATAGTCTCCTACGAGCAGTACTTC
cdr3_aa: CASSLIVSYEQYF

j_call: TRBJ2-3
d_call: TRBD2
clone_size: NA
v_call: TRBV27
cdr3_nt: TGTGCCAGCAGTACGCCGGGACTATCTGATACGCAGTATTTT
cdr3_aa: CASSTPGLSDTQYF

j_call: TRBJ2-7
d_call: TRBD1
clone_size: NA
v_call: TRBV6-5
cdr3_nt: TGTGCCAGCAGTATTGACAGGGAATACGAGCAGTACTTC
cdr3_aa: CASSIDREYEQYF

j_call: TRBJ1-4
d_call: NA
clone_size: NA
v_call: TRBV28
cdr3_nt: TGTGCCAGCACCGGGGGGCTGACTTCAACTAATGAAAAACTGTTTTTT
cdr3_aa: CASTGGLTSTNEKLFF

j_call: TRBJ1-5
d_call: NA
clone_size: NA
v_call: TRBV5-1
cdr3_nt: TGCGCCAGCAGCTCCACGGGCCCCTATAGCAATCAGCCCCAGCATTTT
cdr3_aa: CASSSTGPYSNQPQHF

j_call: TRBJ2-7
d_call: NA
clone_size: NA
v_call: TRBV7-2
cdr3_nt: TGTGCCAGCAGCCTTCGGCTCGGGGGGGAGGGGGCTTACGAGCAGTACTTC
cdr3_aa: CASSLRLGGEGAYEQYF

j_call: TRBJ2-1
d_call: TRBD2
clone_size: NA
v_call: TRBV4-3
cdr3_nt: TGCGCCAGCAGCCTCTTCAGCGGGAGGACCGCGTCCTACAATGAGCAGTTCTTC
cdr3_aa: CASSLFSGRTASYNEQFF

j_call: TRBJ2-5
d_call: NA
clone_size: NA
v_call: TRBV5-5
cdr3_nt: TGTGCCAGCAGCTTTCTAGACTTGGAGACCCAGTACTTC
cdr3_aa: CASSFLDLETQYF

j_call: TRBJ2-2
d_call: NA
clone_size: NA
v_call: TRBV19
cdr3_nt: TGTGCCAGTAGTCCTGAGTTCCTCGGGGAGCTGTTTTTT
cdr3_aa: CASSPEFLGELFF

j_call: TRBJ2-3
d_call: NA
clone_size: NA
v_call: TRBV28
cdr3_nt: TGTGCCAGCAGTTTAATGGTAGTTAGTACAGATACGCAGTATTTT
cdr3_aa: CASSLMVVSTDTQYF

j_call: TRBJ2-7
d_call: NA
clone_size: NA
v_call: TRBV27
cdr3_nt: TGTGCCAGCAGTGCCGGCGCAGGGGCGTATAACTACGAGCAGTACTTC
cdr3_aa: CASSAGAGAYNYEQYF

j_call: TRBJ2-1
d_call: TRBD1
clone_size: once
v_call: TRBV7-2
cdr3_nt: TGTGCCAGCAGCTTAAGCGGGACAGGGGGCCTAAGCTCCTACAATGAGCAGTTCTTC
cdr3_aa: CASSLSGTGGLSSYNEQFF

j_call: TRBJ2-7
d_call: NA
clone_size: NA
v_call: TRBV10-2
cdr3_nt: TGCGCCAGCAGCCGGAGGAGGTCCCGGGGGGAGCAGTACTTC
cdr3_aa: CASSRRRSRGEQYF

j_call: TRBJ1-3
d_call: TRBD1
clone_size: NA
v_call: TRBV30
cdr3_nt: TGTGCCTGGCTTCCAACAGGGGTACAATTGGAAAACACCATATACTTT
cdr3_aa: CAWLPTGVQLENTIYF

j_call: TRBJ1-1
d_call: NA
clone_size: once
v_call: TRBV28
cdr3_nt: TGTGCCAGCAGCGGGACGGAGAACACTGAAGCTTTCTTT
cdr3_aa: CASSGTENTEAFF

j_call: TRBJ2-4
d_call: TRBD1
clone_size: NA
v_call: TRBV11-3
cdr3_nt: TGTGCCAGCAGCTTAGATTATGTGACCAGGGGGACAAACATTCAGTACTTC
cdr3_aa: CASSLDYVTRGTNIQYF

j_call: TRBJ2-7
d_call: TRBD2
clone_size: NA
v_call: TRBV5-1
cdr3_nt: TGCGCCAGCAGCTTGGGCCGACTAGCGGGAGCCTCCTACGAGCAGTACTTC
cdr3_aa: CASSLGRLAGASYEQYF

j_call: TRBJ2-7
d_call: NA
clone_size: NA
v_call: TRBV27
cdr3_nt: TGTGCCAGCAGTTTACAGGGATTAGGCTACGAGCAGTACTTC
cdr3_aa: CASSLQGLGYEQYF

j_call: TRBJ2-7
d_call: NA
clone_size: NA
v_call: TRBV25-1
cdr3_nt: TGTGCCAGCAGTGAAACAACATACGAGCAGTACTTC
cdr3_aa: CASSETTYEQYF

j_call: TRBJ1-5
d_call: NA
clone_size: few
v_call: TRBV6-1
cdr3_nt: TGTGCCAGCAGTGACCCAGACAGCAATCAGCCCCAGCATTTT
cdr3_aa: CASSDPDSNQPQHF

j_call: TRBJ2-3
d_call: TRBD2
clone_size: NA
v_call: TRBV28
cdr3_nt: TGTGCCAGCAGTTTTTGGGGGGGTAGCGGGACCACAGATACGCAGTATTTT
cdr3_aa: CASSFWGGSGTTDTQYF

j_call: TRBJ2-7
d_call: NA
clone_size: once
v_call: TRBV19
cdr3_nt: TGTGCCAGTAGTCCAACAGGAAGCTCCTACGAGCAGTACTTC
cdr3_aa: CASSPTGSSYEQYF

j_call: TRBJ1-5
d_call: NA
clone_size: NA
v_call: TRBV21-1
cdr3_nt: TGTGCCAGCAGCATCGCCCTTTCAGGGAACTATAGCAATCAGCCCCAGCATTTT
cdr3_aa: CASSIALSGNYSNQPQHF

j_call: TRBJ2-1
d_call: NA
clone_size: NA
v_call: TRBV4-2
cdr3_nt: TGTGCCAGCAGCCAAGATATCGCCGTCGGGTACAATGAGCAGTTCTTC
cdr3_aa: CASSQDIAVGYNEQFF

j_call: TRBJ2-2
d_call: NA
clone_size: NA
v_call: TRBV18
cdr3_nt: TGTGCCAGCTCGACTGACGGGGAGCTGTTTTTT
cdr3_aa: CASSTDGELFF

j_call: TRBJ1-5
d_call: NA
clone_size: NA
v_call: TRBV28
cdr3_nt: TGTGCCAGCAGACCTCCCGGGACGCAGCCCCAGCATTTT
cdr3_aa: CASRPPGTQPQHF

j_call: TRBJ1-2
d_call: NA
clone_size: NA
v_call: TRBV6-5
cdr3_nt: TGTGCCAGCAGACCAGGGGTTGACGGTGGCTACACCTTC
cdr3_aa: CASRPGVDGGYTF

j_call: TRBJ2-7
d_call: NA
clone_size: NA
v_call: TRBV30
cdr3_nt: TGTGCCTGGAGTGTACGAGGGTACGAGCAGTACTTC
cdr3_aa: CAWSVRGYEQYF

j_call: TRBJ1-1
d_call: NA
clone_size: NA
v_call: TRBV19
cdr3_nt: TGTGCCAGTAGTATAGGGGGACAAAACACTGAAGCTTTCTTT
cdr3_aa: CASSIGGQNTEAFF

j_call: TRBJ2-5
d_call: NA
clone_size: NA
v_call: TRBV28
cdr3_nt: TGTGCCAGCAGTTCTCGCCTCCAAGAGACCCAGTACTTC
cdr3_aa: CASSSRLQETQYF

j_call: TRBJ1-1
d_call: NA
clone_size: NA
v_call: TRBV7-8
cdr3_nt: TGTGCCAGCACCCGTGTAGGCACTGAAGCTTTCTTT
cdr3_aa: CASTRVGTEAFF

j_call: TRBJ2-7
d_call: NA
clone_size: NA
v_call: TRBV29-1
cdr3_nt: TGCAGCGTGCTACAGGTGGGCGAGCAGTACTTC
cdr3_aa: CSVLQVGEQYF

j_call: TRBJ2-7
d_call: TRBD2
clone_size: NA
v_call: TRBV5-4
cdr3_nt: TGTGCCAGCAGCGGTAGCGGGAGTAGATACGAGCAGTACTTC
cdr3_aa: CASSGSGSRYEQYF

j_call: TRBJ2-2
d_call: NA
clone_size: few
v_call: TRBV6-6
cdr3_nt: TGTGCCAGCAGTGCCCGGGGACTGTACACCGGGGAGCTGTTTTTT
cdr3_aa: CASSARGLYTGELFF

j_call: TRBJ2-1
d_call: NA
clone_size: NA
v_call: TRBV28
cdr3_nt: TGTGCCAGCAGTTTTTTGGATAGCGGAGAAAATGAGCAGTTCTTC
cdr3_aa: CASSFLDSGENEQFF

j_call: TRBJ2-7
d_call: TRBD1
clone_size: NA
v_call: TRBV5-1
cdr3_nt: TGCGCCAGCAGCCGCGGGACAGGGGACAACGAGCAGTACTTC
cdr3_aa: CASSRGTGDNEQYF

j_call: TRBJ2-3
d_call: NA
clone_size: NA
v_call: TRBV15
cdr3_nt: TGTGCCACCAGCAGAGATCATGGGGCCTCCTCAGATACGCAGTATTTT
cdr3_aa: CATSRDHGASSDTQYF

j_call: TRBJ2-7
d_call: TRBD2
clone_size: NA
v_call: TRBV4-1
cdr3_nt: TGCGCCAGCAGCCATGTAGGACTAGCGGGAGTTGAGCAGTACTTC
cdr3_aa: CASSHVGLAGVEQYF

j_call: TRBJ2-7
d_call: TRBD1
clone_size: NA
v_call: TRBV2
cdr3_nt: TGTGCCAGCAGACAGGGGGCGGGGGAGCAGTACTTC
cdr3_aa: CASRQGAGEQYF

j_call: TRBJ2-1
d_call: NA
clone_size: NA
v_call: TRBV14
cdr3_nt: TGTGCCAGCAGCCAAGTTTGGGGGTACAATGAGCAGTTCTTC
cdr3_aa: CASSQVWGYNEQFF

j_call: TRBJ2-7
d_call: NA
clone_size: NA
v_call: TRBV11-2
cdr3_nt: TGTGCCAGCAGCCCACCCCGCCTGAGGTACGAGCAGTACTTC
cdr3_aa: CASSPPRLRYEQYF

j_call: TRBJ2-3
d_call: NA
clone_size: NA
v_call: TRBV7-9
cdr3_nt: TGTGCCGTACGGCAAGGCCACACAGATACGCAGTATTTT
cdr3_aa: CAVRQGHTDTQYF

j_call: TRBJ1-2
d_call: NA
clone_size: NA
v_call: TRBV6-1
cdr3_nt: TGTGCCAGCAGCGATTCAGGGGTAGTTGTCTATGGCTACACCTTC
cdr3_aa: CASSDSGVVVYGYTF

j_call: TRBJ2-3
d_call: TRBD2
clone_size: NA
v_call: TRBV19
cdr3_nt: TGTGCCAGTAGTGGGCTAGCGGGCTCGACAGATACGCAGTATTTT
cdr3_aa: CASSGLAGSTDTQYF

j_call: TRBJ2-7
d_call: TRBD2
clone_size: NA
v_call: TRBV2
cdr3_nt: TGTGCCAGCAGTGAAGCGTATCGGACTAGCGGGAGGGGGGGATACGAGCAGTACTTC
cdr3_aa: CASSEAYRTSGRGGYEQYF

j_call: TRBJ1-5
d_call: TRBD1
clone_size: NA
v_call: TRBV4-1
cdr3_nt: TGCGCCAGCAGCCTCTCGGGAGGGACAGGGGGCAATCAGCCCCAGCATTTT
cdr3_aa: CASSLSGGTGGNQPQHF